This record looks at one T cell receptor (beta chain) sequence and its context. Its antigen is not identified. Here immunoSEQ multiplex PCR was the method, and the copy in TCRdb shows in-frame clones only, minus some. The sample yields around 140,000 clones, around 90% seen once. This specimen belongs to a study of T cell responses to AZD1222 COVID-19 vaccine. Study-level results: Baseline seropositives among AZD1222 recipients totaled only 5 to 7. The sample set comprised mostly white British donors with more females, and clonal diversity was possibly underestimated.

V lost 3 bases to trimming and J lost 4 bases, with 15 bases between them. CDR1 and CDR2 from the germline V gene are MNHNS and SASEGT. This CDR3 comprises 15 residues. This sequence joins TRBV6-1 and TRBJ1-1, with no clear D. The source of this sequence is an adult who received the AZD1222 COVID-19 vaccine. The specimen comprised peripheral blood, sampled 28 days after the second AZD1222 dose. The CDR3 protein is CASSDGDGLGTEAFF. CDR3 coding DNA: TGTGCCAGCAGTGACGGGGATGGATTGGGCACTGAAGCTTTCTTT.